This paragraph reports one TCR beta chain. Its antigen is undetermined. One end of the junction varies from germline; a read error may be responsible. In the PCR, 60 Vbeta and 13 Jbeta primers were used. This table comes from immunoSEQ multiplex PCR, and its TCRdb copy is limited to in-frame clones, with some not included. The sample lists 170,000 or so clones, around nine tenths seen once, with under 2% in the top ten. This sample is part of a study of cytomegalovirus exposure and HLA in healthy donors. In the study overall: Early released data comprised around 85 million unique TCRs from HLA-typed donors. When 300 to 500 donors were genotyped, roughly four fifths of them were found to fall in the Caucasian-associated ancestry cluster. General study findings and limits: Presence/absence analyses treated sequencing depth as roughly uniform across donors. Most TCR sequences were seen very rarely across donors, but some public TCRs occurred in many.

CDR1 SGHTA and CDR2 FQGTGA come from the germline V gene. CDR3 length: 13 amino acids. The chain carries TRBV7-3 and TRBJ2-7; D is uncertain. The sequence was collected from a woman in her late teens or twenties in good health and CMV-seronegative. Material for sequencing was PBMCs. CDR3 nucleotides: TGTGCCAGCAGCCCAGTGTGGTCCTCCGAGCAGTACTTC. Protein sequence: CASSPVWSSEQYF.